This T cell receptor (beta chain) was captured by sequencing in a study of blood T cell repertoires in COVID-19 (TCRdb year 2020). Regarding the study in general: Samples covering the acute and convalescent phases of COVID-19 were provided by collaborators in the United States, Italy and Spain. Where available, HLA class I and class II types were taken from metadata supplied by the sample provider and were not determined by assay-based typing. Samples came from the ongoing ImmuneRACE study (first 160 participants) plus 1,254 subjects from 6 global collaborators. The repertoires were released in a freely available public database meant as a resource for research on the immune response to SARS-CoV-2. Nearly every sample came with metadata listing a de-identified subject ID, COVID-19 status, age in years and sex. The material from the prospective study consisted of cDNA or gDNA derived from T cells, B-cell-depleted T cells, or PBMCs. The dataset comprised deeply sampled blood TCRbeta repertoires from subjects exposed to, actively infected with, or recovered from COVID-19. Results the study describes overall, beyond this receptor: Clinical and demographic metadata were provided uncurated, with the amount varying by source and participant.

Trimming costs V 1 base and J 3 bases, and their ends lie 13 bases apart. From the germline V gene, CDR1 is LGHNA and CDR2 is YNFKEQ. The CDR3 has 16 amino acids, counting the end cysteine and phenylalanine. Only the CDR3 region is kept as DNA, spanning 48 bases read in frame from base 1. TCRbeta CDR3 regions were amplified from genomic DNA using the immunoSEQ Assay, a bias-controlled multiplex PCR. As for the authors' bioinformatics: The number of nucleated cells in each sample was estimated from the amplification of reference gene primers within the assay. To quantify the absolute abundance of each unique TCRbeta CDR3 rearrangement, sequence reads were collapsed and filtered. For each sample, productive Simpson clonality was calculated by taking the square root of Simpson's diversity index across productive rearrangements. Held by TCRdb, this immuneACCESS table contains in-frame sequences only and omits some clones. Under half of the omission traces to an unresolved V gene where checked; the cause of the rest is unknown. For V, J and clone size, that table is used; D and trimming come from the DNA. This sample gives about 100,000 clones in total; about four fifths of them show up just once. The ten largest clones add up to approximately 3.6% of the sample.

Collaborating institutions collected whole blood in K2EDTA tubes following their own protocols. Collaborator samples were shipped for TCRbeta analysis as frozen whole blood, isolated PBMCs, or DNA extracted from either sample type. With respect to this clone: Its antigen is not yet known. Per-base quality was not reported, and no clone a single base away is much larger than it.

This chain is built from TRBV4-2 and TRBJ2-4, and perhaps TRBD1 as D gene, on 5 matching bases. Sequencing input: peripheral blood. The clonotype originates from an elderly woman with active or convalescent COVID-19. The sequenced DNA: TGTGCCAGCAGCCAAGCGCAGGGCGTCGGCAAAAACATTCAGTACTTC. Translated, it gives CASSQAQGVGKNIQYF.